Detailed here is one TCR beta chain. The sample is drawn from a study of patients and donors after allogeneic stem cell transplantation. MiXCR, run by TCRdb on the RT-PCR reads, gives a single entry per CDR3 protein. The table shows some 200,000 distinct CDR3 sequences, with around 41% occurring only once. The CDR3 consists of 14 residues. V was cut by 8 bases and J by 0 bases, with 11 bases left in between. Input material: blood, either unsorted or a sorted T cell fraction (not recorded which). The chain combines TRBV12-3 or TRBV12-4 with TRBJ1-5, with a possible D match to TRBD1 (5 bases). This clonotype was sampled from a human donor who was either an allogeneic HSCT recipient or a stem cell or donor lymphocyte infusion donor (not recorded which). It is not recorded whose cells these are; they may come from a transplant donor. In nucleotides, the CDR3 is TGTGCCAGCGACACAGGTTATAGCAATCAGCCCCAGCATTTT. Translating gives CASDTGYSNQPQHF.